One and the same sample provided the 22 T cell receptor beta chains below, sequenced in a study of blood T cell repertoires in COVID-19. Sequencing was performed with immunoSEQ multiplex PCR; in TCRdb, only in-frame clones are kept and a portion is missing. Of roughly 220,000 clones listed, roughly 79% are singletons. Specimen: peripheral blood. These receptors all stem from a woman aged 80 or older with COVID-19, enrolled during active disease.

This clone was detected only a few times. This CDR3 is CASSDLDRGAEAFF. CDR3 nucleotide sequence: TGCGCCAGCAGTGACCTAGACAGGGGGGCTGAAGCTTTCTTT. The chain employs TRBV10-2 and TRBJ1-1, with 9 bases lining up with TRBD1. Germline V lookup: CDR1 WSHSY, CDR2 SAAADI. V shed 3 bases and J 6 bases; nucleotides not matched to a gene: 5. CDR3 length: 14 residues.

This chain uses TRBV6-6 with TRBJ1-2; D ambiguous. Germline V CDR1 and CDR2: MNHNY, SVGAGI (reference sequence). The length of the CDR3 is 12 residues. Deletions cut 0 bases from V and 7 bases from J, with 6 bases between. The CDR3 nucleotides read TGTGCCAGCAGTTACTCGACTGTTGGCTACACCTTC. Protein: CASSYSTVGYTF.

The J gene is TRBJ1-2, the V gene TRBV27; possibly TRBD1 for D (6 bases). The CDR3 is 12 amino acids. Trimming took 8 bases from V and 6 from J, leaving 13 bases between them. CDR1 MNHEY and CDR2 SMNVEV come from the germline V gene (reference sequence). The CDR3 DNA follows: TGTGCCAGCGGGTCGGGACACAATGGCTACACCTTC. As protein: CASGSGHNGYTF.

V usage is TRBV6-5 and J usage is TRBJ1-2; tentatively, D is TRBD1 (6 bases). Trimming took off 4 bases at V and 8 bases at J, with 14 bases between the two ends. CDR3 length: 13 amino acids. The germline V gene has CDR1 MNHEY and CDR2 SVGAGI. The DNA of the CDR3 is TGTGCCAGCAGTTCCGGCCAGGGGACGGGCTACACCTTC. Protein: CASSSGQGTGYTF.

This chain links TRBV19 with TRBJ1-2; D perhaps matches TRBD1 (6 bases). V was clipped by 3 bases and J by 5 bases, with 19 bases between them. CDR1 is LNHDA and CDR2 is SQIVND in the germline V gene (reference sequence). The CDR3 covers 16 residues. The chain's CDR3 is CASSISDRGFIYGYTF. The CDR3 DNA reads TGTGCCAGTAGTATCTCGGACAGAGGATTCATTTATGGCTACACCTTC. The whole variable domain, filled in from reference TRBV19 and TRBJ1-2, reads DGGITQSPKYLFRKEGQNVTLSCEQNLNHDAMYWYRQDPGQGLRLIYYSQIVNDFQKGDIAEGYSVSREKKESFPLTVTSAQKNPTAFYLCASSISDRGFIYGYTFGSGTRLTVV.

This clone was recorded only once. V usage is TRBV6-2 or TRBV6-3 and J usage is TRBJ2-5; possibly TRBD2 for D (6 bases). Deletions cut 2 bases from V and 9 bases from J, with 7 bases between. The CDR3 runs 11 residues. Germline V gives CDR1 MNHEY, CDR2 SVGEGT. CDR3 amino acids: CASSYREAQYF. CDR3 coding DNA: TGTGCCAGCAGTTACAGGGAGGCCCAGTACTTC.

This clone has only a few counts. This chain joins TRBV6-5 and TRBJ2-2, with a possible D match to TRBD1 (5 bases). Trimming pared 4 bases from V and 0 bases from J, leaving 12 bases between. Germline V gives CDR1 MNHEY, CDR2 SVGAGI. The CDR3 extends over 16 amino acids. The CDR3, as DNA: TGTGCCAGCAGTTCGCCAGGGTGGACGAACACCGGGGAGCTGTTTTTT. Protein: CASSSPGWTNTGELFF.

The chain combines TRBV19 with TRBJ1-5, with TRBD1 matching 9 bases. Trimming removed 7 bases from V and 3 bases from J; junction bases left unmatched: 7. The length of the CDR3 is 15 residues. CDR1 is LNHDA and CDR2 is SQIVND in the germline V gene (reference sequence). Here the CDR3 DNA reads TGTGCCAGTACGAACACAGGGGGCTACAATCAGCCCCAGCATTTT. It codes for CASTNTGGYNQPQHF.

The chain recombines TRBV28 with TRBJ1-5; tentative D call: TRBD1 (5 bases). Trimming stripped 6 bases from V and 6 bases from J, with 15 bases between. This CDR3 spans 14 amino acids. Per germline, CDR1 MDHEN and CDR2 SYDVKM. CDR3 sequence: CASSWGTKGQPQHF. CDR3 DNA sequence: TGTGCCAGCAGCTGGGGCACAAAAGGTCAGCCCCAGCATTTT.

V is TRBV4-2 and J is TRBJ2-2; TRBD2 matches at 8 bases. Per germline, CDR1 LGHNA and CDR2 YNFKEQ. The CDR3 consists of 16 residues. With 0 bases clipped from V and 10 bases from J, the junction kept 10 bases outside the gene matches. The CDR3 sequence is CASSQDSGTRFLELFF. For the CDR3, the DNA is TGTGCCAGCAGCCAAGATTCCGGGACTAGATTTTTGGAGCTGTTTTTT.

CDR3 in DNA: TGTGCCAGTAGTATAGATCCACGAGGTAACACTGAAGCTTTCTTT. Translating gives CASSIDPRGNTEAFF. V usage is TRBV19 and J usage is TRBJ1-1; D unclear. The CDR3 is made up of 15 amino acids. Germline values: CDR1 LNHDA, CDR2 SQIVND (reference sequence). Deletions cut 0 bases from V and 2 bases from J, with 10 bases between.

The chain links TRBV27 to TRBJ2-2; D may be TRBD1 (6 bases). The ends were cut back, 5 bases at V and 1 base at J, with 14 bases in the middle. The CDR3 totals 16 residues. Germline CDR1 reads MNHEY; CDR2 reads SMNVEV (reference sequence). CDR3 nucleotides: TGTGCCAGCAGTCGAAACGTACAGGGGAACACCGGGGAGCTGTTTTTT. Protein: CASSRNVQGNTGELFF.

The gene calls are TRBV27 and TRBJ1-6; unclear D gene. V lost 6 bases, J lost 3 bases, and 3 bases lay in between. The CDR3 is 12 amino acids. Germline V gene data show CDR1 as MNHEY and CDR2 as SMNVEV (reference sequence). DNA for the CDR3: TGTGCCAGCAGACTCTATAATTCACCCCTCCACTTT. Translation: CASRLYNSPLHF.

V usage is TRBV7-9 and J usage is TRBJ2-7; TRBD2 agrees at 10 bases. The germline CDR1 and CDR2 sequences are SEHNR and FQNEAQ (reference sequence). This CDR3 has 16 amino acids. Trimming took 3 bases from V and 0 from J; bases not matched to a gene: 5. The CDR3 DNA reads TGTGCCAGCAGCTTTCAATCTAGCGGGAGCTCCTACGAGCAGTACTTC. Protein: CASSFQSSGSSYEQYF.

CDR3 loop: CASRVVSGGPYNEQFF. The CDR3 nucleotides are TGTGCCAGCAGGGTGGTGTCGGGGGGCCCCTACAATGAGCAGTTCTTC. The genes are TRBV5-4 and TRBJ2-1; maybe TRBD2 (7 bases). V was cut by 5 bases and J by 2 bases, with 17 bases left in between. The CDR3 is 16 residues long. Looked up from germline, CDR1 is SGHNT and CDR2 is YYREEE (reference sequence).

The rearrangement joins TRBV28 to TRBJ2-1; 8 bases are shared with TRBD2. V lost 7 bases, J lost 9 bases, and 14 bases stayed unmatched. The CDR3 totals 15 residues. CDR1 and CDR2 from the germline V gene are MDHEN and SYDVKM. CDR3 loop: CASTRTSGALTEQFF. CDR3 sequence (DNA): TGTGCCAGCACCCGCACTAGCGGAGCATTGACTGAGCAGTTCTTC.

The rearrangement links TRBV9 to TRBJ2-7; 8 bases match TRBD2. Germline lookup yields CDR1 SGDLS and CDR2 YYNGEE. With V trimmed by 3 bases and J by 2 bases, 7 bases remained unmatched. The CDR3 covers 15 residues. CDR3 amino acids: CASSGGSGNTYEQYF. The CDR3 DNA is TGTGCCAGCAGCGGGGGTAGCGGGAACACCTACGAGCAGTACTTC. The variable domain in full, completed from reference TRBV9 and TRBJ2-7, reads DSGVTQTPKHLITATGQRVTLRCSPRSGDLSVYWYQQSLDQGLQFLIQYYNGEERAKGNILERFSAQQFPDLHSELNLSSLELGDSALYFCASSGGSGNTYEQYFGPGTRLTVT.

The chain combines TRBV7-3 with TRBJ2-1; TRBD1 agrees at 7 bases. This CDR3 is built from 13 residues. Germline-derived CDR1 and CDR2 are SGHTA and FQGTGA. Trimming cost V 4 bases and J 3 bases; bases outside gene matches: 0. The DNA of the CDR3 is TGTGCCAGCAGCTCAGGGGGCTACAATGAGCAGTTCTTC. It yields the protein CASSSGGYNEQFF.

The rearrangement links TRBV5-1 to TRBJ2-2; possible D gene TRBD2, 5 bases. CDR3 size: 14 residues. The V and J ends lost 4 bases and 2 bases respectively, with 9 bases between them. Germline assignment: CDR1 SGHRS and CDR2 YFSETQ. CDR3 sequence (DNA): TGCGCCAGCAGCCAAGCGGTTAACACCGGGGAGCTGTTTTTT. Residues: CASSQAVNTGELFF.

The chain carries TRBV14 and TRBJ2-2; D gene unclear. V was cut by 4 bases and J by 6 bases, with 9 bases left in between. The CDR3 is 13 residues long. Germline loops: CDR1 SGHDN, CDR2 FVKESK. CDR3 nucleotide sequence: TGTGCCAGCAGCCCGTTCCAGGCCGGGGAGCTGTTTTTT. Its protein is CASSPFQAGELFF.

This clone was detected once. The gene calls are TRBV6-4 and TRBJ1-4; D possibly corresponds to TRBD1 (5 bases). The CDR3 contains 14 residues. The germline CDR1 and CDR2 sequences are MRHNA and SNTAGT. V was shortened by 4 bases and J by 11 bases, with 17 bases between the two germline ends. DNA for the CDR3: TGTGCCAGCAGTGTAAGGACGCAGGGAAGGAAACTGTTTTTT. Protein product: CASSVRTQGRKLFF.

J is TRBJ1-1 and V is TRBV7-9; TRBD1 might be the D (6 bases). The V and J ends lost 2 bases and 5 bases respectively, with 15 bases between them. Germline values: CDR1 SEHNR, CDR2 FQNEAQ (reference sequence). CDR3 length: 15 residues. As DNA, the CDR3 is TGTGCCAGCAGCTTACTGACAGGCTCAGAGACTGAAGCTTTCTTT. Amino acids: CASSLLTGSETEAFF.